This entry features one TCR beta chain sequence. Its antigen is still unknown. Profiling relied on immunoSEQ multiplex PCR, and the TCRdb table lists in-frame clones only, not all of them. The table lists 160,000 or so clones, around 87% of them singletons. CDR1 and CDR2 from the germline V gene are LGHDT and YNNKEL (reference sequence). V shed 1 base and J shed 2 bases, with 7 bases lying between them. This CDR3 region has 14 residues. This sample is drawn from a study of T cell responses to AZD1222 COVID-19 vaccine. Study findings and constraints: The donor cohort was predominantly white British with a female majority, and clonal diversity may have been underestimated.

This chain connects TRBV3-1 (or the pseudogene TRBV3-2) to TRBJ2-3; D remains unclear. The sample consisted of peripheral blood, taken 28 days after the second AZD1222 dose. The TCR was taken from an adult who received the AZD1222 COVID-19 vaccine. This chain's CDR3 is CASSQGPATDTQYF. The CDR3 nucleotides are TGTGCCAGCAGCCAAGGGCCTGCCACAGATACGCAGTATTTT.